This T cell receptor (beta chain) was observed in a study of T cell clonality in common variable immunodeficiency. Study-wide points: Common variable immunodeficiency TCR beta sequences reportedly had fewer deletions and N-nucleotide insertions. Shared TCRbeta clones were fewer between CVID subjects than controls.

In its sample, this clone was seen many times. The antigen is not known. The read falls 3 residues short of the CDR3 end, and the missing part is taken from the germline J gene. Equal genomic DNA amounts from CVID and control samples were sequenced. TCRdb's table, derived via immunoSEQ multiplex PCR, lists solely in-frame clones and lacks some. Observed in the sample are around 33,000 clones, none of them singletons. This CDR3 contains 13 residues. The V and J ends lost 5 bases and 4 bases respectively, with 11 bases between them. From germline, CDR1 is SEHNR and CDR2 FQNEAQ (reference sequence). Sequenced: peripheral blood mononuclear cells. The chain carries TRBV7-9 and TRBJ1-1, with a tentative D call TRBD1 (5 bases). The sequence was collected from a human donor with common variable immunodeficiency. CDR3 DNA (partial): TGTGCCAGCAGCCCCGGGGGGGGCACTGAA. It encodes CASSPGGGTE. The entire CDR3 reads CASSPGGGTEAFF. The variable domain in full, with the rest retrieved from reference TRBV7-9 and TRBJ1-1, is DTGVSQNPRHKITKRGQNVTFRCDPISEHNRLYWYRQTLGQGPEFLTYFQNEAQLEKSRLLSDRFSAERPKGSFSTLEIQRTEQGDSAMYLCASSPGGGTEAFFGQGTRLTVV.